This T cell receptor beta chain was sequenced during a study of control samples from healthy donors and cancer patients. TCRdb's table, derived via immunoSEQ multiplex PCR, lists solely in-frame clones and lacks some. The table includes 45,000 to 60,000 clones, about 92% detected once. The CDR3 extends over 14 amino acids. Trimming pared 0 bases from V and 0 bases from J, leaving 9 bases between. The germline CDR1 and CDR2 sequences are GTSNPN and SVGIG (reference sequence). The J gene is TRBJ2-7, the V gene TRBV30; possibly TRBD1 for D (6 bases). The sample comprised PBMCs. This receptor was identified in a man aged 25 to 40 with colorectal cancer. The CDR3 sequence is CAWSVGGFSYEQYF. CDR3 DNA: TGTGCCTGGAGTGTTGGGGGCTTCTCCTACGAGCAGTACTTC.